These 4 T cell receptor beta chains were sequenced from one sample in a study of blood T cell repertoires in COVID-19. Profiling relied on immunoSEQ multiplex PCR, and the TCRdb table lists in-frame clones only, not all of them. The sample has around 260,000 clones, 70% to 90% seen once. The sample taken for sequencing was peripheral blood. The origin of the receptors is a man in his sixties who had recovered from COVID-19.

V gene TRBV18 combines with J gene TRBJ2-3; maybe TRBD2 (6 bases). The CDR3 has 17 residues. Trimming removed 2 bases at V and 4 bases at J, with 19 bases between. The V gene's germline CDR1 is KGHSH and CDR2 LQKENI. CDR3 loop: CASSPEFGSAGPDTQYF. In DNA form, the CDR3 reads TGTGCCAGCTCACCAGAGTTTGGGTCGGCGGGACCAGATACGCAGTATTTT.

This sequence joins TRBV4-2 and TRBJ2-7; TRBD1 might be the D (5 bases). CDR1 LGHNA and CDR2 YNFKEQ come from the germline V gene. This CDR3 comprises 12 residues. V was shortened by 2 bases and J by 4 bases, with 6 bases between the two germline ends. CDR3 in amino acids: CASSQQGYEQYF. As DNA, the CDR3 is TGTGCCAGCAGCCAACAGGGATACGAGCAGTACTTC.

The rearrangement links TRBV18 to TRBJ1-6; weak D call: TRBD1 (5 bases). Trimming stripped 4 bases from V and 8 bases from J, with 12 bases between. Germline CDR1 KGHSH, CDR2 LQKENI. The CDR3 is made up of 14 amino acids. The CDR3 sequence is CASSRDSLYSPLHF. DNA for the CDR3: TGTGCCAGCTCACGGGACTCTCTCTATTCACCCCTCCACTTT.

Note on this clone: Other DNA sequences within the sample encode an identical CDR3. CDR3: CASSQAQLAGEQYF. The CDR3 DNA reads TGTGCCAGCAGCCAAGCCCAATTAGCGGGGGAGCAGTACTTC. The rearrangement links TRBV14 to TRBJ2-7, with TRBD2 matching 8 bases. Losses at the gene ends were 1 base for V and 7 bases for J; bases not matched to a gene: 6. The length of the CDR3 is 14 residues. CDR1 is SGHDN, CDR2 FVKESK, per germline. Drawing the rest from reference TRBV14 and TRBJ2-7, the complete variable domain is EAGVTQFPSHSVIEKGQTVTLRCDPISGHDNLYWYRRVMGKEIKFLLHFVKESKQDESGMPNNRFLAERTGGTYSTLKVQPAELEDSGVYFCASSQAQLAGEQYFGPGTRLTVT.